One and the same sample provided the 31 T cell receptor beta chains below, sequenced in a study of Graves' ophthalmopathy and Graves' hyperthyroidism. TCR beta CDR3 regions were amplified from RNA transcripts. In the first round, RT-PCR was carried out with HTBI primers, and a multiplex PCR formed the second round. TCRdb reprocessed the multiplex PCR reads via MiXCR and lists one record per CDR3 protein. The sample includes 660,000 or so distinct CDR3 sequences, approximately 39% of them seen just once. The specimen sequenced was peripheral blood. These receptors came from an adult man with Graves' ophthalmopathy.

This clonotype was seen once. The V and J genes are TRBV15 and TRBJ1-3; 8 nucleotides line up with TRBD1. Germline CDR1 and CDR2: LNHNV and YYDKDF (reference sequence). The CDR3 contains 15 residues. J gave up 6 bases and V 4 bases, and 8 bases lay outside the gene matches. Here the CDR3 DNA reads TGTGCCACCAGCAACTTGGGACAGGCCTTAAACACCATATATTTT. Its protein is CATSNLGQALNTIYF.

This clonotype was picked up many times. The V and J genes are TRBV7-9 and TRBJ1-2; D is ambiguous. CDR1 is SEHNR, CDR2 FQNEAQ, per germline (reference sequence). Trimming took 0 bases from V and 8 from J, leaving 13 bases between them. The CDR3 consists of 14 residues. CDR3 nucleotides: TGTGCCAGCAGCTTAGCAGGTACCTCAACGGGCTACACCTTC. Translating it yields CASSLAGTSTGYTF.

This clonotype showed up many times. The chain has TRBV7-2 and TRBJ1-5; D perhaps matches TRBD1 (5 bases). The CDR3 has 13 residues. V dropped 5 bases and J dropped 10 bases, with 15 bases sitting between them. Germline V gene data show CDR1 as SGHTA and CDR2 as FQGNSA. CDR3 nucleotide sequence: TGTGCCAGCAGCGCTCGGTCAGACAGCCCCCAGCATTTT. Amino acid sequence: CASSARSDSPQHF.

At least ten counts were recorded for this clonotype. The chain recombines TRBV11-2 with TRBJ2-5; D perhaps matches TRBD2 (5 bases). The CDR3 runs to 14 residues. Germline V CDR1 and CDR2: SGHAT, FQNNGV. Between the trimmed V and J ends, which lost 6 bases and 0 bases, there was a span of 11 bases. The CDR3 bases are TGTGCCAGCAGTCGGACTGATAACCAAGAGACCCAGTACTTC. Its protein product is CASSRTDNQETQYF.

At least ten counts were recorded for this clonotype. The V gene is TRBV7-2, the J gene TRBJ2-2; the match to TRBD1 covers 10 bases. CDR1 and CDR2 from the germline V gene are SGHTA and FQGNSA. Germline trimming cut 7 bases from V and 7 bases from J; bases unmatched to any gene: 6. This CDR3 is 14 amino acids long. For the CDR3, the DNA is TGTGCCAGCATAAGGACAGGGGGGGTCGGGGAGCTGTTTTTT. Its translation is CASIRTGGVGELFF.

This clonotype was observed many times. The chain has TRBV24-1 and TRBJ2-5, with D tentatively TRBD1 or TRBD2 (5 bases each). CDR3 length equals 16 residues. Germline CDR1 reads KGHDR; CDR2 reads SFDVKD. Trimming stripped 4 bases from V and 4 bases from J, with 18 bases between. As DNA, the CDR3 is TGTGCCACCAGTGACACCGGGACCCCTTCGCCAGAGACCCAGTACTTC. Protein: CATSDTGTPSPETQYF.

In its sample, this clonotype was seen once. At one boundary the junction diverges from the germline segment, which might be a read error. The rearrangement uses TRBV7-9 and TRBJ2-5; 12 bases fit TRBD1. The closer fit of TRBJ2-7 to the DNA end suggests the J call may be wrong. This CDR3 region has 19 residues. CDR1 is SEHNR and CDR2 is FQNEAQ in the germline V gene (reference sequence). CDR3 nucleotides: TGTGTCAGCAGCTTAGGCTCCGGGACAGGGGGCGGTAGAGGCTACGAGCAGTACTTC. Protein sequence: CVSSLGSGTGGGRGYEQYF.

V and J are TRBV7-6 and TRBJ2-2, with 10 bases aligning to TRBD1. After removal of 6 bases from V and 4 bases from J, the junction contained 5 bases not matched to a gene. The CDR3 is 15 amino acids. In germline, CDR1 is SGHVS, CDR2 FNYEAQ. DNA for the CDR3: TGTGCCAGCAGACGGGACAGGGGTGGCACCGGGGAGCTGTTTTTT. Its protein is CASRRDRGGTGELFF.

This clonotype came up a few times. The chain has TRBV9 and TRBJ1-1; D perhaps matches TRBD1 (5 bases). The CDR3 runs 14 residues. Germline V gene sequence: CDR1 SGDLS, CDR2 YYNGEE. V lost 3 bases and J 1 base, leaving 10 bases between the germline ends. CDR3 in amino acids: CASSDDTGNTEAFF. As DNA, the CDR3 is TGTGCCAGCAGCGACGATACAGGGAACACTGAAGCTTTCTTT.

About this clonotype: A single base separates this from a much larger clone, so it may be a read error. Because it lacks the conserved phenylalanine or tryptophan at the end, this CDR3 is likely a read error. The genes are TRBV9 and TRBJ2-5; TRBD1 agrees at 8 bases. V lost 4 bases, J lost 5 bases, and 7 bases stayed unmatched. The germline gives CDR1 SGDLS, CDR2 YYNGEE. The CDR3 spans 14 residues. CDR3 coding DNA: TGTGCCAGCAGCCAAGACAGGGGTGGGGAGACCCAGTACCTC. Protein sequence: CASSQDRGGETQYL.

This clonotype was seen repeatedly, ten times or more. The V call is TRBV5-8, the J call TRBJ1-5; TRBD1 matches 10 bases. Trimming removed 4 bases from V and 3 bases from J; junction bases left unmatched: 4. This CDR3 is 15 amino acids long. CDR1 SGHTS and CDR2 YDEGEE come from the germline V gene. The chain's CDR3 is CASSTGQGTNQPQHF. The CDR3, as DNA: TGTGCCAGCAGCACGGGACAGGGGACCAATCAGCCCCAGCATTTT. Together with reference TRBV5-8 and TRBJ1-5, the CDR3 gives the full variable domain: EAGVTQSPTHLIKTRGQQATLRCSPISGHTSVYWYQQALGLGLQFLLWYDEGEERNRGNFPPRFSGRQFPNYSSELNVNALELEDSALYLCASSTGQGTNQPQHFGDGTRLSIL.

Ten or more counts support this clonotype. The CDR3 DNA follows: TGTGCCACCAGCAGAGATCGAATCCTCTCCTCTGGAAACACCATATATTTT. It codes for CATSRDRILSSGNTIYF. The rearrangement links TRBV15 to TRBJ1-3; D unclear. This CDR3 has 17 amino acids. Per germline, CDR1 LNHNV and CDR2 YYDKDF (reference sequence). V was pared by 0 bases and J by 0 bases, with 12 bases between.

The CDR3, as DNA: TGCAGCGTTGTTGGGCTAGCGGGAGGGCCTTACGAGCAGTACTTC. Translated: CSVVGLAGGPYEQYF. The rearrangement links TRBV29-1 to TRBJ2-7, with 12 positions matching TRBD2. CDR3 length: 15 amino acids. In germline, CDR1 is SQVTM, CDR2 ANQGSEA. V was clipped by 4 bases and J by 4 bases; unmatched bases: 8.

The CDR3 spells CASRDNSHSGSYEQYF. CDR3 sequence (DNA): TGTGCCAGCAGGGACAATTCTCACAGCGGGAGCTACGAGCAGTACTTC. The genes are TRBV2 and TRBJ2-7, with 8 bases fitting TRBD2. With 6 bases clipped from V and 3 bases from J, the junction kept 13 bases outside the gene matches. The CDR3 is made up of 16 amino acids. Germline CDR1 SNHLY, CDR2 FYNNEI.

This chain joins TRBV25-1 and TRBJ2-5; TRBD1 matches at 12 bases. Trimming at V came to 4 bases and at J to 4 bases, leaving 7 bases not matched to a gene. The germline CDR1 and CDR2 sequences are MGHDK and SYGVNS. The CDR3 spans 16 residues. The CDR3 DNA sequence: TGTGCCAGCAGTGTAATCGGGACAGGGGGCGCAGAGACCCAGTACTTC. Translation gives CASSVIGTGGAETQYF.

This clonotype was seen only a few times. The chain carries TRBV7-8 and TRBJ2-7; the D is unclear. Trimming removed 3 bases at V and 7 bases at J, with 19 bases between. Germline CDR1 is SGHVS and CDR2 is FQNEAQ. The CDR3 runs to 15 residues. The CDR3 loop is CASSFPGPKIGEQYF. The CDR3 DNA reads as TGTGCCAGCAGCTTTCCCGGACCCAAGATCGGGGAGCAGTACTTC.

This clonotype was counted a few times. The junction does not match germline at one end; this may be a read error. The chain links TRBV25-1 to TRBJ2-5, with D possibly being TRBD2 (6 bases). Germline lookup yields CDR1 MGHDK and CDR2 SYGVNS. There are 15 residues in the CDR3. For the CDR3, the DNA is TGTGCCAGCAGTGTTAGGACGGGAGACCAAGAGGCCCAGTACTTC. Amino acids: CASSVRTGDQEAQYF.

This clonotype was seen repeatedly, ten times or more. This rearrangement joins TRBV25-1 to TRBJ1-6, with TRBD1 matching 7 bases. The CDR3 length is 15 residues. Germline V gene lookup returns CDR1 MGHDK and CDR2 SYGVNS. V gave up 6 bases and J gave up 7 bases; unmatched junction bases: 9. The CDR3 DNA reads TGTGCCAGCAGGGGAGGTGACAGGGCAAATTCACCCCTCCACTTT. Translating gives CASRGGDRANSPLHF.

The V gene is TRBV20-1, the J gene TRBJ2-5; 8 positions match TRBD1. Germline V CDR1 and CDR2: DFQATT, SNEGSKA (reference sequence). The CDR3 sequence is 13 residues long. Trimming at V came to 6 bases and at J to 4 bases, leaving 7 bases not matched to a gene. The CDR3 nucleotides are TGCAGTGCCACAGGGGGGTGGGGAGAGACCCAGTACTTC. Amino acids: CSATGGWGETQYF.

The V call is TRBV24-1, the J call TRBJ2-1, with D possibly called TRBD1 or TRBD2 (5 bases each). The CDR3 has 15 residues. From germline, CDR1 is KGHDR and CDR2 SFDVKD. V shed 0 bases and J shed 7 bases, with 12 bases lying between them. CDR3 DNA sequence: TGTGCCACCAGTGATTTGGGGGGTTTAATAAATGAGCAGTTCTTC. Residues: CATSDLGGLINEQFF.

In this sample, this clonotype turned up a few times. The chain links TRBV2 to TRBJ2-7; TRBD1 might be the D (6 bases). V was pared by 5 bases and J by 3 bases, with 17 bases between. CDR1 is SNHLY, CDR2 FYNNEI, per germline. The CDR3 consists of 15 residues. CDR3 region: CASSYLSTGDYEQYF. The CDR3, as DNA: TGTGCCAGCAGTTACCTATCGACAGGAGACTACGAGCAGTACTTC. Complete variable domain (other parts from reference TRBV2 and TRBJ2-7): EPEVTQTPSHQVTQMGQEVILRCVPISNHLYFYWYRQILGQKVEFLVSFYNNEISEKSEIFDDQFSVERPDGSNFTLKIRSTKLEDSAMYFCASSYLSTGDYEQYFGPGTRLTVT.

The J gene is TRBJ1-5, the V gene TRBV30; D is perhaps TRBD1 (5 bases). V was pared by 2 bases and J by 0 bases, with 8 bases between. Germline assignment: CDR1 GTSNPN and CDR2 SVGIG (reference sequence). This CDR3 comprises 14 residues. The CDR3 DNA reads as TGTGCCTGGAGTCAGGGATATAGCAATCAGCCCCAGCATTTT. Translation: CAWSQGYSNQPQHF. Combining the CDR3 with reference TRBV30 and TRBJ1-5 gives the whole variable domain SQTIHQWPATLVQPVGSPLSLECTVEGTSNPNLYWYRQAAGRGLQLLFYSVGIGQISSEVPQNLSASRPQDRQFILSSKKLLLSDSGFYLCAWSQGYSNQPQHFGDGTRLSIL.

Concerning this clonotype: This likely comes from a read error, as the CDR3 has no conserved phenylalanine or tryptophan at its end. The chain joins TRBV19 to TRBJ1-5, with D unclear. V was cut by 3 bases and J by 0 bases, with 9 bases left in between. The CDR3 loop spans 15 amino acids. The germline CDR1 and CDR2 sequences are LNHDA and SQIVND (reference sequence). The CDR3 here is CASSIKGYSNQPQHL. In DNA form, the CDR3 reads TGTGCCAGTAGTATCAAGGGCTATAGCAATCAGCCCCAGCATCTT.

The chain joins TRBV19 to TRBJ2-3, with TRBD1 matching over 8 bases. This CDR3 region has 13 residues. With 9 bases clipped from V and 2 bases from J, the junction kept 4 bases outside the gene matches. In germline, CDR1 is LNHDA, CDR2 SQIVND (reference sequence). CDR3 loop: CASGQGDTDTQYF. The CDR3 DNA reads TGTGCCAGCGGACAGGGAGACACAGATACGCAGTATTTT.

In the case of this clonotype: The final CDR3 position lacks the conserved phenylalanine or tryptophan, pointing to a likely read error. The chain links TRBV9 to TRBJ2-5, with D tentatively TRBD1 (6 bases). The CDR3 is 14 residues long. Germline CDR1 SGDLS, CDR2 YYNGEE. The CDR3: CASSLMTGQETQYC. Written as DNA, the CDR3 is TGCGCCAGCAGCCTCATGACAGGCCAAGAGACCCAGTACTGC.

This clonotype was recorded many times. CDR3 DNA: TGTGCCAGTAGTATGGGACAGGTGGGCAATCAGCCCCAGCATTTT. This codes for CASSMGQVGNQPQHF. The rearrangement joins TRBV19 to TRBJ1-5; 8 nucleotides align to TRBD1. Germline assignment: CDR1 LNHDA and CDR2 SQIVND (reference sequence). Losses at the gene ends were 3 bases for V and 2 bases for J; bases not matched to a gene: 3. This CDR3 has 15 amino acids.

The chain employs TRBV11-2 and TRBJ2-7; D is undetermined. This CDR3 contains 16 residues. Germline V gene sequence: CDR1 SGHAT, CDR2 FQNNGV. The ends were cut back, 1 base at V and 7 bases at J, with 20 bases in the middle. In DNA form, the CDR3 reads TGTGCCAGCAGCTTAGGGGATGTAAGCTCCTACAATGAGCAGTACTTC. This encodes CASSLGDVSSYNEQYF.

This clonotype was found once. J is TRBJ1-4 and V is TRBV24-1, with TRBD1 as a possible D gene (5 bases). V dropped 2 bases and J dropped 8 bases, with 8 bases sitting between them. The CDR3 has 13 residues. Germline V gives CDR1 KGHDR, CDR2 SFDVKD. Here the CDR3 reads CATSDSRDEKLFF. The CDR3 DNA is TGTGCCACCAGTGATTCTCGGGACGAAAAACTGTTTTTT.

In this sample, this clonotype turned up many times. The V and J genes are TRBV12-3 or TRBV12-4 and TRBJ1-5, with 9 bases that match TRBD1. There are 16 residues in the CDR3. V lost 3 bases and J lost 5; bases outside the gene matches: 8. CDR3 sequence (DNA): TGTGCCAGCAGTTTTATGGGACAGGGAGGTGATCAGCCCCAGCATTTT. Its protein product is CASSFMGQGGDQPQHF.

To note about this clonotype: This may come from a read error, since a much larger clone is one base off. The V and J genes are TRBV10-3 and TRBJ1-3; the match to TRBD1 covers 7 bases. CDR1 ENHRY and CDR2 SYGVKD come from the germline V gene. The trim removed 5 bases at V and 2 bases at J, leaving 9 bases unmatched. The CDR3 contains 16 residues. The CDR3 nucleotides are TGTGCCATCAGTCGAAGAACAGGGGCCCCTGGAAACACCATATATTTT. It yields the protein CAISRRTGAPGNTIYF.

This clonotype appeared many times. The rearrangement uses TRBV20-1 and TRBJ2-7, with 7 bases that match TRBD2. Germline V gene lookup returns CDR1 DFQATT and CDR2 SNEGSKA (reference sequence). CDR3 length equals 14 residues. V lost 3 bases, J lost 0 bases, and 5 bases stayed unmatched. The CDR3 DNA is TGCAGTGCTAGCTCACTAGCGTTCTCCTACGAGCAGTACTTC. Translating it yields CSASSLAFSYEQYF.